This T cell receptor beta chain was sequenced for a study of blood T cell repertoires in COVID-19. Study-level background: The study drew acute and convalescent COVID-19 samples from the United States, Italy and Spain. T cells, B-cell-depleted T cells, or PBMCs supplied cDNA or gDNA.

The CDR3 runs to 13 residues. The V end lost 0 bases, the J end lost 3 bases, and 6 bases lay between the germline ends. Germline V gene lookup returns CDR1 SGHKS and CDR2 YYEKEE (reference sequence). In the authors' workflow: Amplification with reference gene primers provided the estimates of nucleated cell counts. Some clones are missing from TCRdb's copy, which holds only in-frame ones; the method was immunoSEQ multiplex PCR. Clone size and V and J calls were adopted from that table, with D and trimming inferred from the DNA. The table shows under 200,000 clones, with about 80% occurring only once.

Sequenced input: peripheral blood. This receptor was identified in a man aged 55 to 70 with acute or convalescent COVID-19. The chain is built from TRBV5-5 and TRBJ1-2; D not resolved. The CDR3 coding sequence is TGTGCCAGCAGCTTGGCCGCGCACTATGGCTACACCTTC. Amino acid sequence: CASSLAAHYGYTF.